The entry below describes one T cell receptor beta chain. Clinical histories supplied by participants themselves formed the basis of cohort assignment. CDR3 length: 13 amino acids. Germline CDR1 reads KGHSH; CDR2 reads LQKENI. V gave up 3 bases and J gave up 7 bases, with 12 bases separating them. Authors' processing steps: Amplification with reference gene primers provided the estimates of nucleated cell counts. This table comes from immunoSEQ multiplex PCR, and its TCRdb copy is limited to in-frame clones, with some not included. Clone size and V and J calls were adopted from that table, with D and trimming inferred from the DNA. The sample consists of approximately 220,000 clones, more than 80% of them appearing once. The entry originates in a study of blood T cell repertoires in COVID-19. Background on the study: From T cells, B-cell-depleted T cells, or PBMCs came the material, which was cDNA or gDNA.

The sequence came from a woman aged 40 to 50 with acute COVID-19. The chain couples TRBV18 to TRBJ1-1, with D hard to call. Input material: PBMCs or T cells enriched from blood (not recorded which). The CDR3 bases are TGTGCCAGCTCACCGGAGGGAGGAGGTGAAGCTTTCTTT. It codes for CASSPEGGGEAFF.